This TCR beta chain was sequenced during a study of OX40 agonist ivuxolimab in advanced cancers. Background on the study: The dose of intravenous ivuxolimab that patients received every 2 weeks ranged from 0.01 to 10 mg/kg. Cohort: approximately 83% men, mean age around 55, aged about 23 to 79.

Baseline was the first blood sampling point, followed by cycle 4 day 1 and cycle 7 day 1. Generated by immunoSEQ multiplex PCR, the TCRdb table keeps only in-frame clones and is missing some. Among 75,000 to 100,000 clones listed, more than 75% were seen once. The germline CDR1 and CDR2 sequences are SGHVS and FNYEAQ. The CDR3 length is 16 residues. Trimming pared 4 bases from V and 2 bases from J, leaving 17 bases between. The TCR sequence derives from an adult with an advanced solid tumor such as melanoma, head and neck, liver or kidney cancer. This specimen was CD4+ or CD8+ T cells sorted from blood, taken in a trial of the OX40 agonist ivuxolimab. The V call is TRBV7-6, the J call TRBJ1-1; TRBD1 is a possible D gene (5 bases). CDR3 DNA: TGTGCCAGCAGCTCAGCTTCAGACGGGACTAACACTGAAGCTTTCTTT. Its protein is CASSSASDGTNTEAFF.